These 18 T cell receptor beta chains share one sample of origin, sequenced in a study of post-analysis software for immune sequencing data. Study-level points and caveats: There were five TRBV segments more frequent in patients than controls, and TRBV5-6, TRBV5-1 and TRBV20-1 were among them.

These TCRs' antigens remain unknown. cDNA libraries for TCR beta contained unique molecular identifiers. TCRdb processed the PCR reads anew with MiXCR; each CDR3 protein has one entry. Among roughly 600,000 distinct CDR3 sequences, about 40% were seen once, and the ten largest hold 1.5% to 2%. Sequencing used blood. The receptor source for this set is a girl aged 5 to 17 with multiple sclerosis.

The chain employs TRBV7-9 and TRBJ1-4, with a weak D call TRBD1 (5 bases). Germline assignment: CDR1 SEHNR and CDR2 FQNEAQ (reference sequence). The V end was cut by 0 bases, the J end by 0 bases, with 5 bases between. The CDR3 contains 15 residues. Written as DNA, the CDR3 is TGTGCCAGCAGCTTAGCACAGGCAACTAATGAAAAACTGTTTTTT. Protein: CASSLAQATNEKLFF.

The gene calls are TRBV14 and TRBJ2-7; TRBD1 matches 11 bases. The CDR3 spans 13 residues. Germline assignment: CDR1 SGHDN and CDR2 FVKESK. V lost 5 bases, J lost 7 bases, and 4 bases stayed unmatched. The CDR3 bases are TGTGCCAGCAGCTCGGACAGGGGGCTGGAGCAGTACTTC. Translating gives CASSSDRGLEQYF. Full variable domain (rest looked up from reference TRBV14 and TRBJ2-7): EAGVTQFPSHSVIEKGQTVTLRCDPISGHDNLYWYRRVMGKEIKFLLHFVKESKQDESGMPNNRFLAERTGGTYSTLKVQPAELEDSGVYFCASSSDRGLEQYFGPGTRLTVT.

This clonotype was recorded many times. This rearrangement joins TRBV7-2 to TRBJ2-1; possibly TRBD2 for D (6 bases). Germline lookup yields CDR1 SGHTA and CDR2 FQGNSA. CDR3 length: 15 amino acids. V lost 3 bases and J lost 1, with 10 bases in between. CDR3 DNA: TGTGCCAGCAGCTTCCGGGGAGGTTCCTACAATGAGCAGTTCTTC. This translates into CASSFRGGSYNEQFF. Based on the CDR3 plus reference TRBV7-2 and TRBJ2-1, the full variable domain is GAGVSQSPSNKVTEKGKDVELRCDPISGHTALYWYRQSLGQGLEFLIYFQGNSAPDKSGLPSDRFSAERTGGSVSTLTIQRTQQEDSAVYLCASSFRGGSYNEQFFGPGTRLTVL.

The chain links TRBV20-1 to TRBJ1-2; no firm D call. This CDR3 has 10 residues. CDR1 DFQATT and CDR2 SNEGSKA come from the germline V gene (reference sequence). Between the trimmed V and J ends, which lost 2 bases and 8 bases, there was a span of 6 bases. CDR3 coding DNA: TGCAGTGCTAGATTCGGGGGCTACACCTTC. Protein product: CSARFGGYTF.

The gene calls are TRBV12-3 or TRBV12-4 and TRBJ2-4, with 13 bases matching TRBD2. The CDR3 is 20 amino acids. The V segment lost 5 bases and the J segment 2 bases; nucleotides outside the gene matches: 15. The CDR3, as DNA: TGTGCCAGCAGTCCCTTTGGGAGACTAGCGGGAGGTTCCTCCAAAAACATTCAGTACTTC. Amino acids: CASSPFGRLAGGSSKNIQYF.

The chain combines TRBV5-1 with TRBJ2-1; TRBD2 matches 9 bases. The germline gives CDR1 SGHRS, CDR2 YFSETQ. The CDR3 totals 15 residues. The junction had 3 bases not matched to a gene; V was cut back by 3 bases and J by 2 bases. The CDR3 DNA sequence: TGCGCCAGCAGCTCTAGCGGGGATACCTACAATGAGCAGTTCTTC. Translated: CASSSSGDTYNEQFF. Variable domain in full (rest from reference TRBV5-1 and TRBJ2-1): KAGVTQTPRYLIKTRGQQVTLSCSPISGHRSVSWYQQTPGQGLQFLFEYFSETQRNKGNFPGRFSGRQFSNSRSEMNVSTLELGDSALYLCASSSSGDTYNEQFFGPGTRLTVL.

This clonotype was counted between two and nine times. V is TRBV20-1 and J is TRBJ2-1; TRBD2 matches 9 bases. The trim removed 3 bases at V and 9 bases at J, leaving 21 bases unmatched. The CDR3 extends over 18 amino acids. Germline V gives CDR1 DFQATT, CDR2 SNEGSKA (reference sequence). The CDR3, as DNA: TGCAGTGCTAGTCGGTGGCGGGGGGGCCAAACAAACGATGGTGAGCAGTTCTTC. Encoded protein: CSASRWRGGQTNDGEQFF.

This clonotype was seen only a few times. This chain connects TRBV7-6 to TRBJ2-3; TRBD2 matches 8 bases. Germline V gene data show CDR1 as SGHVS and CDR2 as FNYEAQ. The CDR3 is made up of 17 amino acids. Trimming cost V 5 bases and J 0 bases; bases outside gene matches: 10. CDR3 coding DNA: TGTGCCAGCAGCGCCCCCCTTAGCGGGGAAAGCACAGATACGCAGTATTTT. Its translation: CASSAPLSGESTDTQYF.

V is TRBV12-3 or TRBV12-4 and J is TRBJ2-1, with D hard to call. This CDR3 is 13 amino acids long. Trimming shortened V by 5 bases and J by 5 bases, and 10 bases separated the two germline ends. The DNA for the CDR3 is TGTGCCAGCAGTACCGAATACGACAATGAGCAGTTCTTC. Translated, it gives CASSTEYDNEQFF.

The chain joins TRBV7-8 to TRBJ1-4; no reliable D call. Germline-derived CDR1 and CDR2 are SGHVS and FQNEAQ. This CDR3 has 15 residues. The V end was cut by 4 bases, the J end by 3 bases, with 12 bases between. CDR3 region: CASSSLRAPNEKLFF. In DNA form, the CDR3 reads TGTGCCAGCAGCTCCCTCCGGGCCCCTAATGAAAAACTGTTTTTT.

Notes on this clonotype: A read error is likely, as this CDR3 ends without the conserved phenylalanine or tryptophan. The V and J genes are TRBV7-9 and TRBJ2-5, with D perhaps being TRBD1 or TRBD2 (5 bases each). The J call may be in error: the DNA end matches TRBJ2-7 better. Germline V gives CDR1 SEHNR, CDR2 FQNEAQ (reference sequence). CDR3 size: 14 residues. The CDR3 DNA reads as TGTGCCAGCAGCCCAAGGGACGATACCTACGAGCAGTACTGC. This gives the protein CASSPRDDTYEQYC.

DNA of the CDR3: TGTGCCAGCACCCAGGACAGGGGATTCGGTGAGACCCAGTACTTC. It specifies CASTQDRGFGETQYF. The V and J genes are TRBV11-2 and TRBJ2-7; 9 nucleotides line up with TRBD1. The DNA end is more similar to TRBJ2-5, so the J call may be wrong. Looked up from germline, CDR1 is SGHAT and CDR2 is FQNNGV. The length of the CDR3 is 15 residues.

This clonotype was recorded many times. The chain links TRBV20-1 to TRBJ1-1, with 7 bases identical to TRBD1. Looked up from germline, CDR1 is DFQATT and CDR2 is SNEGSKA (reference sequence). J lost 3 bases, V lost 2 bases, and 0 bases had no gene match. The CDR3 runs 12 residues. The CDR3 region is CSARQGDTEAFF. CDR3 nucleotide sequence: TGCAGTGCTAGACAGGGGGACACTGAAGCTTTCTTT.

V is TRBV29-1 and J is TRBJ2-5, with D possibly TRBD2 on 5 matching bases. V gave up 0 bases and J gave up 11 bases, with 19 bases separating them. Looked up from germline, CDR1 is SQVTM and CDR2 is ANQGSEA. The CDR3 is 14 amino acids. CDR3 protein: CSVEDVGLSTRQYF. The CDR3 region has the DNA TGCAGCGTTGAAGATGTTGGACTCTCAACCCGGCAGTACTTC.

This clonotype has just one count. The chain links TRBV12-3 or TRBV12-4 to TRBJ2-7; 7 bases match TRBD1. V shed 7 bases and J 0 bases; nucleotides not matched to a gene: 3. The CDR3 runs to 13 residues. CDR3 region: CASKRDSSYEQYF. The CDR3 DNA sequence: TGTGCCAGCAAACGGGACAGCTCCTACGAGCAGTACTTC.

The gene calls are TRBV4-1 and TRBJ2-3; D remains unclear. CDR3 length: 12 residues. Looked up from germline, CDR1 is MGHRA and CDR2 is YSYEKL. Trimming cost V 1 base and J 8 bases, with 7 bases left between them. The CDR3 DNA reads TGCGCCAGCAGCCAAGTAGCTGCTACGCAGTATTTT. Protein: CASSQVAATQYF.

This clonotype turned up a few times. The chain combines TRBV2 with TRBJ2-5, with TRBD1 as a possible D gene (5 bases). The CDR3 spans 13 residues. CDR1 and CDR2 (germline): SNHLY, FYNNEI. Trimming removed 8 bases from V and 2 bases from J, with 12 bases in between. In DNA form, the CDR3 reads TGTGCCAGCCGGAGACAGTATCAAGAGACCCAGTACTTC. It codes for CASRRQYQETQYF.

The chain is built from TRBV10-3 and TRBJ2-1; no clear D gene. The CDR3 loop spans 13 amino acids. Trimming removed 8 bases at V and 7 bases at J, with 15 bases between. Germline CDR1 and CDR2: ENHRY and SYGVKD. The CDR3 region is CAIGRQWNNEQFF. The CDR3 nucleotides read TGTGCCATCGGAAGGCAATGGAATAATGAGCAGTTCTTC.